The entry that follows covers one T cell receptor (beta chain) sequence. The target antigen is unknown. This entry is derived from a study of T-cell memory formation after mild COVID-19. Study overall: There were largely donor-specific TCR clusters. Broader study findings: Clones contracting across day 15 to 85 had a balanced CD4/CD8 profile; later expanding clones leaned CD4+.

TCRdb itself ran the 5' RACE reads through MiXCR, one entry per CDR3 protein. The sample includes hundreds of thousands of distinct CDR3 sequences, about a sixth of them seen just once. With 5 bases removed from V and 7 bases from J, the gap between germline ends came to 14 bases. The CDR3 is 14 residues long. Germline lookup yields CDR1 SEHNR and CDR2 FQNEAQ (reference sequence). The source material was PBMCs or a T cell subset sorted from them (not recorded which). This sequence originates from a young man who had mild COVID-19 (a few samples of this study predate the infection). Cell type and time point are not known. The rearrangement links TRBV7-9 to TRBJ1-4; TRBD1 might be the D (5 bases). CDR3 nucleotide sequence: TGTGCCAGCAGCCCCCCCGCCAGGGTTGAAAAACTGTTTTTT. Its translation: CASSPPARVEKLFF.